The 18 T cell receptor beta chains given below trace back to one sample, sequenced in a study of beta chain features in type 1 diabetes. General study findings and limits: All four CD4+ subsets from Type 1 diabetes patients carried moderately but significantly shorter TCRB CDR3s.

Reverse transcription of all isolated RNA meant that expressed TCRB transcripts were sequenced. Using immunoSEQ multiplex PCR, the repertoire was profiled, and TCRdb retains in-frame clones only, with some absent. The sample has more than 250,000 clones; about 23% are singletons. No antigens are known for them. The sequencing sample was made of naive CD4+ T cells from blood. These receptors were collected from a woman younger than 45 with type 1 diabetes.

CDR3 nucleotide sequence: TGTGCCTGGAGTGGGCACACAGGGGGCACGGATCAGCCCCAGCATTTT. Residues: CAWSGHTGGTDQPQHF. The chain carries TRBV30 and TRBJ1-5, with 9 positions matching TRBD1. Germline CDR1 and CDR2: GTSNPN and SVGIG (reference sequence). The CDR3 has 16 amino acids. Trimming took 1 base from V and 5 from J; bases not matched to a gene: 9.

This sequence joins TRBV20-1 and TRBJ2-3; TRBD2 is a possible D gene (5 bases). The V end was cut by 6 bases, the J end by 6 bases, with 10 bases between. CDR3 length equals 11 residues. Germline CDR1 and CDR2: DFQATT and SNEGSKA (reference sequence). The chain's CDR3 is CSAPKRDTQYF. The CDR3 DNA reads TGCAGTGCACCCAAGCGGGATACGCAGTATTTT.

This clone was observed a handful of times. The chain employs TRBV7-9 and TRBJ2-5; D remains ambiguous. The J call may be in error: the DNA end matches TRBJ2-7 better. Germline V CDR1 and CDR2: SEHNR, FQNEAQ (reference sequence). This CDR3 spans 11 amino acids. CDR3 in DNA: TGTGCCAGCAGCTCACTGTCCGAGCAGTACTTC. This sequence encodes CASSSLSEQYF.

The rearrangement joins TRBV2 to TRBJ1-5, with D possibly matching TRBD1 (5 bases). Between the trimmed V and J ends, which lost 7 bases and 0 bases, there was a span of 10 bases. This CDR3 contains 14 residues. CDR1 and CDR2 (germline): SNHLY, FYNNEI. The CDR3 DNA is TGTGCCAGCATGACAGCTTATAGCAATCAGCCCCAGCATTTT. This codes for CASMTAYSNQPQHF.

This clone was counted only a few times. This chain uses TRBV29-1 with TRBJ1-4; tentatively, D is TRBD1 (6 bases). Per germline, CDR1 SQVTM and CDR2 ANQGSEA. V was cut by 6 bases and J by 8 bases, with 13 bases left in between. The CDR3 loop spans 12 amino acids. The DNA of the CDR3 is TGCAGCGTCCGGACAGAGGAGGAAAAACTGTTTTTT. Translated: CSVRTEEEKLFF.

J is TRBJ1-2 and V is TRBV27, with D possibly matching TRBD1 (6 bases). Germline V gives CDR1 MNHEY, CDR2 SMNVEV (reference sequence). The CDR3 runs 12 residues. Trimming cost V 5 bases and J 8 bases, with 12 bases left between them. CDR3 bases: TGTGCCAGCAGTCACCCAGGGGAAGGCTACACCTTC. This translates into CASSHPGEGYTF.

The chain couples TRBV18 to TRBJ2-5, with D hard to call. Germline CDR1 reads KGHSH; CDR2 reads LQKENI. Deletions cut 2 bases from V and 4 bases from J, with 8 bases between. The CDR3 is 13 residues long. The CDR3 here is CASSPRSGETQYF. CDR3 nucleotide sequence: TGTGCCAGCTCACCAAGATCGGGAGAGACCCAGTACTTC.

The gene calls are TRBV7-3 and TRBJ2-7; the D is unclear. V dropped 2 bases and J dropped 3 bases, with 8 bases sitting between them. The CDR3 is 13 residues long. Germline V gives CDR1 SGHTA, CDR2 FQGTGA. CDR3 coding DNA: TGTGCCAGCAGCTTAGTCGACAACTACGAGCAGTACTTC. Encoded protein: CASSLVDNYEQYF.

The CDR3 protein is CASSQEAGATNEKLFF. The CDR3 nucleotides read TGCGCCAGCAGCCAAGAGGCAGGTGCAACTAATGAAAAACTGTTTTTT. The chain is built from TRBV4-1 and TRBJ1-4, with D uncertain. This CDR3 spans 16 amino acids. The germline CDR1 and CDR2 sequences are MGHRA and YSYEKL. Between the trimmed V and J ends, which lost 0 bases and 0 bases, there was a span of 8 bases.

This clone was counted once. V gene TRBV7-9 combines with J gene TRBJ2-4, with D unclear. V lost 6 bases to trimming and J lost 1 base, with 16 bases between them. The CDR3 has 16 amino acids. The germline V gene encodes CDR1 SEHNR and CDR2 FQNEAQ (reference sequence). DNA of the CDR3: TGTGCCAGCAGTCTTCTAGTATCCTCGGCCAAAAACATTCAGTACTTC. Translated, it gives CASSLLVSSAKNIQYF.

This clone showed up just once. The J gene is TRBJ2-1, the V gene TRBV14; a possible D gene is TRBD2 (6 bases). Looked up from germline, CDR1 is SGHDN and CDR2 is FVKESK. The CDR3 sequence is 16 residues long. The V end was cut by 6 bases, the J end by 6 bases, with 21 bases between. The CDR3 sequence is CASSTYLALGSNEQFF. CDR3 sequence (DNA): TGTGCCAGCAGTACCTATCTAGCGTTGGGTAGCAATGAGCAGTTCTTC. The whole variable domain, remainder taken from reference TRBV14 and TRBJ2-1, is EAGVTQFPSHSVIEKGQTVTLRCDPISGHDNLYWYRRVMGKEIKFLLHFVKESKQDESGMPNNRFLAERTGGTYSTLKVQPAELEDSGVYFCASSTYLALGSNEQFFGPGTRLTVL.

This chain links TRBV5-1 with TRBJ2-1, with 12 bases lining up with TRBD2. The V gene's germline CDR1 is SGHRS and CDR2 YFSETQ. V was pared by 4 bases and J by 2 bases, with 4 bases of the junction left unmatched. This CDR3 contains 16 residues. The CDR3 region has the DNA TGCGCCAGCAGCCGACTAGCGGGAGTACCCTACAATGAGCAGTTCTTC. Translating gives CASSRLAGVPYNEQFF.

The chain combines TRBV2 with TRBJ2-1; 7 nucleotides align to TRBD1. From germline, CDR1 is SNHLY and CDR2 FYNNEI. The CDR3 is made up of 12 amino acids. V was clipped by 7 bases and J by 10 bases; unmatched bases: 7. The CDR3 nucleotides read TGTGCCAGCACTTTAACCAGGGGGGAGCAGTTCTTC. Protein product: CASTLTRGEQFF.

This clone was picked up a small number of times. The J gene is TRBJ2-1, the V gene TRBV5-4; TRBD1 agrees at 8 bases. The CDR3 has 14 amino acids. Germline V gene sequence: CDR1 SGHNT, CDR2 YYREEE (reference sequence). The trim removed 4 bases at V and 7 bases at J, leaving 7 bases unmatched. CDR3 region: CASSRMTGENEQFF. Written as DNA, the CDR3 is TGTGCCAGCAGCCGGATGACAGGGGAGAATGAGCAGTTCTTC.

The chain combines TRBV28 with TRBJ1-5; D unclear. Germline V gene lookup returns CDR1 MDHEN and CDR2 SYDVKM. Trimming shortened V by 8 bases and J by 3 bases, and 11 bases separated the two germline ends. The CDR3 is made up of 13 amino acids. CDR3 residues: CASRGSTNQPQHF. CDR3 bases: TGTGCCAGCCGAGGGAGCACCAATCAGCCCCAGCATTTT.

As regards this clone: Distinct nucleotide sequences in the sample also encode this CDR3. The V gene is TRBV9, the J gene TRBJ2-1; the D is unclear. Germline CDR1 reads SGDLS; CDR2 reads YYNGEE. The CDR3 consists of 13 residues. V shed 0 bases and J shed 7 bases, with 8 bases lying between them. CDR3 sequence reads: CASSVVSGNEQFF. For the CDR3, the DNA is TGTGCCAGCAGCGTAGTGTCAGGAAATGAGCAGTTCTTC.

The table lists this clone with a few counts. The chain recombines TRBV4-1 with TRBJ2-1; 7 bases are a match to TRBD2. The CDR3 has 16 amino acids. Trimming cost V 0 bases and J 7 bases; bases outside gene matches: 9. Germline V gene lookup returns CDR1 MGHRA and CDR2 YSYEKL. The CDR3 nucleotides read TGCGCCAGCAGCCAAGAAGATCCCGCGGGAGTGAATGAGCAGTTCTTC. This gives the protein CASSQEDPAGVNEQFF.

This clone has a handful of counts. The genes are TRBV12-5 and TRBJ2-3; D is possibly TRBD2 (5 bases). The V and J ends lost 2 bases and 5 bases respectively, with 17 bases between them. Germline values: CDR1 LGHNT, CDR2 FRNRAP. The CDR3 runs 16 residues. The DNA of the CDR3 is TGTGCTAGTGGTTTGAAGGCTAGTGCGAGGGAAGATACGCAGTATTTT. It is translated as CASGLKASAREDTQYF. Full variable domain (remainder filled in from reference TRBV12-5 and TRBJ2-3): DARVTQTPRHKVTEMGQEVTMRCQPILGHNTVFWYRQTMMQGLELLAYFRNRAPLDDSGMPKDRFSAEMPDATLATLKIQPSEPRDSAVYFCASGLKASAREDTQYFGPGTRLTVL.